The subject of this entry is one T cell receptor beta chain. The data originate from a study of blood T cell repertoires in COVID-19. Study context: Acute and convalescent COVID-19 samples came from the United States, Italy and Spain. From T cells, B-cell-depleted T cells, or PBMCs came the material, which was cDNA or gDNA.

Trimming stripped 5 bases from V and 6 bases from J, with 10 bases between. In germline, CDR1 is DFQATT, CDR2 SNEGSKA (reference sequence). The CDR3 has 11 amino acids. Original processing methods: Amplification of reference gene primers provided the estimated nucleated cell counts. TCRdb keeps only in-frame clones here, not all; method: immunoSEQ multiplex PCR. V and J calls and clone size follow that table, whereas D and trimming were derived from the DNA. The sample yields some 30,000 clones, roughly 91% seen once. The sequence came from a man aged 70 or older with active or convalescent COVID-19. Material: peripheral blood. The V gene is TRBV20-1, the J gene TRBJ1-1; D may be TRBD1 (6 bases). CDR3 region: CSAQGRAEAFF. CDR3 nucleotide sequence: TGCAGTGCTCAGGGGAGGGCTGAAGCTTTCTTT.